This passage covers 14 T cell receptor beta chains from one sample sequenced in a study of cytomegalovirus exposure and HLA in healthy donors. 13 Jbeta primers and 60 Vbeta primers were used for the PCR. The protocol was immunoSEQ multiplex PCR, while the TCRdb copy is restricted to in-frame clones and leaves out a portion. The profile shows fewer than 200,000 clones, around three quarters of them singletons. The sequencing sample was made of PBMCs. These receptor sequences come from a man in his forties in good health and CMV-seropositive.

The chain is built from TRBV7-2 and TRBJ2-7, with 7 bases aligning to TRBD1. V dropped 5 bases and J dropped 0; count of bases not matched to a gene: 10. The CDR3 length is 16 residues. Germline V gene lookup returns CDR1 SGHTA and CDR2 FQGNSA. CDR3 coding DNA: TGTGCCAGCAGCGTTCCCGGGACAGCGAGCTCCTACGAGCAGTACTTC. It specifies CASSVPGTASSYEQYF.

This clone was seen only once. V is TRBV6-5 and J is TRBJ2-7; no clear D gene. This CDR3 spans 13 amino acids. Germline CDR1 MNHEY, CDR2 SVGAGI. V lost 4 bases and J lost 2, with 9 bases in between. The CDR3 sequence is CASSSPETYEQYF. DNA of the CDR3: TGTGCCAGCAGTTCGCCGGAGACCTACGAGCAGTACTTC.

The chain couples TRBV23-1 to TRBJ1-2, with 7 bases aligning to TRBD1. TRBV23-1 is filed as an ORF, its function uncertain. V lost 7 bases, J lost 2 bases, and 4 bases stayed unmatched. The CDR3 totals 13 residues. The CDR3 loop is CASTQGGNYGYTF. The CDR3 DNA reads TGCGCCAGCACCCAGGGGGGAAACTATGGCTACACCTTC.

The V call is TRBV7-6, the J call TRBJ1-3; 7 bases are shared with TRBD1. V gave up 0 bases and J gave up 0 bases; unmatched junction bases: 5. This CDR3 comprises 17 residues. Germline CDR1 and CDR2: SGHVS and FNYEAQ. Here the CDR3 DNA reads TGTGCCAGCAGCTTAGCGAGGACAGGACACTCTGGAAACACCATATATTTT. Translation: CASSLARTGHSGNTIYF.

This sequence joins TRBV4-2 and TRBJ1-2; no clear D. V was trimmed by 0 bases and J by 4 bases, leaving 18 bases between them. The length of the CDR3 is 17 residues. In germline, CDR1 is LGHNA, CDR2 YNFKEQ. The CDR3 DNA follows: TGTGCCAGCAGCCAAGATCTCGGGAAAACAGTAGCCTATGGCTACACCTTC. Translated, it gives CASSQDLGKTVAYGYTF.

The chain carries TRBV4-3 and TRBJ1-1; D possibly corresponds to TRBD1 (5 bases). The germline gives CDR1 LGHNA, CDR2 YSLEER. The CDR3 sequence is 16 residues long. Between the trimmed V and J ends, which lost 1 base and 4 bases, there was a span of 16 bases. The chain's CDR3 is CASSQGGRASITEAFF. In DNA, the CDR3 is TGCGCCAGCAGCCAAGGGGGCAGGGCGTCGATCACTGAAGCTTTCTTT.

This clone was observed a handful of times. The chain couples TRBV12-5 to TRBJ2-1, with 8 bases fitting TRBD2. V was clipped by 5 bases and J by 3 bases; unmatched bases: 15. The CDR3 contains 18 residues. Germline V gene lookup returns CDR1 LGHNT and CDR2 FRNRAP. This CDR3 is CASGPPASGLAFYNEQFF. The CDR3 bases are TGTGCTAGTGGTCCCCCGGCTTCCGGACTAGCCTTCTACAATGAGCAGTTCTTC.

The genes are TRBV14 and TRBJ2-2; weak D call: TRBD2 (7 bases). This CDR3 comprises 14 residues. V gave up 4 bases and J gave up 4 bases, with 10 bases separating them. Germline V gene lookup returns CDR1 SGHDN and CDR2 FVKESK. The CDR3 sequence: CASSRGGRTGELFF. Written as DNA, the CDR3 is TGTGCCAGCAGCCGGGGGGGCCGCACCGGGGAGCTGTTTTTT. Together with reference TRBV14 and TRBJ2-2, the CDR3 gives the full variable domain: EAGVTQFPSHSVIEKGQTVTLRCDPISGHDNLYWYRRVMGKEIKFLLHFVKESKQDESGMPNNRFLAERTGGTYSTLKVQPAELEDSGVYFCASSRGGRTGELFFGEGSRLTVL.

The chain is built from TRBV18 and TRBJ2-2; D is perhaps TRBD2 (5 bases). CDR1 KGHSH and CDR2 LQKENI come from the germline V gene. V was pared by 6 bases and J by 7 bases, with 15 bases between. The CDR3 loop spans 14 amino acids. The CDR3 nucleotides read TGTGCCAGCTCGAACAGAAGCGGCAACGGGGAGCTGTTTTTT. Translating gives CASSNRSGNGELFF.

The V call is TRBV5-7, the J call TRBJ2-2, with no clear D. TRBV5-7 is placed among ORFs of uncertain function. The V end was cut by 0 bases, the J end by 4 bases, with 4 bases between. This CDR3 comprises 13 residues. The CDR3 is CASSLAGTGELFF. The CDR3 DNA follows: TGTGCCAGCAGCTTGGCGGGCACCGGGGAGCTGTTTTTT.

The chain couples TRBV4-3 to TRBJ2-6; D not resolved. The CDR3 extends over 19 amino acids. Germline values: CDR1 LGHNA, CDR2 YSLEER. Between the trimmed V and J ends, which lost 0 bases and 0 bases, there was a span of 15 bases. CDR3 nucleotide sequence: TGCGCCAGCAGCCAAGACCCGGCTGGCGGATTCTCTGGGGCCAACGTCCTGACTTTC. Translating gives CASSQDPAGGFSGANVLTF.

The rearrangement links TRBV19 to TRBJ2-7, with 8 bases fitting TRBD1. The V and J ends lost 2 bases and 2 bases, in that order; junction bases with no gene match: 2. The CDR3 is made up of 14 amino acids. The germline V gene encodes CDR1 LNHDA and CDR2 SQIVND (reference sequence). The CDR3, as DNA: TGTGCCAGTAGTATACGGGACAGGACCTACGAGCAGTACTTC. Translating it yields CASSIRDRTYEQYF.

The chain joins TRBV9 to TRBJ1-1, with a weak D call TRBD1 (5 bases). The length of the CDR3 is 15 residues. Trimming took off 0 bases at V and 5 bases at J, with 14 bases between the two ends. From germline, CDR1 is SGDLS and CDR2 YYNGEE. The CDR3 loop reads CASSVGGREGTEAFF. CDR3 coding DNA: TGTGCCAGCAGCGTAGGGGGCAGGGAGGGAACTGAAGCTTTCTTT.

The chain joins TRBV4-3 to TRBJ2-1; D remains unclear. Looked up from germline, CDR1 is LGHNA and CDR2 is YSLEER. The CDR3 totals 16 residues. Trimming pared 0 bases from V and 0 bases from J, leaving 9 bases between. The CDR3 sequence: CASSQEWSSSYNEQFF. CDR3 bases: TGCGCCAGCAGCCAAGAGTGGAGCAGCTCCTACAATGAGCAGTTCTTC.